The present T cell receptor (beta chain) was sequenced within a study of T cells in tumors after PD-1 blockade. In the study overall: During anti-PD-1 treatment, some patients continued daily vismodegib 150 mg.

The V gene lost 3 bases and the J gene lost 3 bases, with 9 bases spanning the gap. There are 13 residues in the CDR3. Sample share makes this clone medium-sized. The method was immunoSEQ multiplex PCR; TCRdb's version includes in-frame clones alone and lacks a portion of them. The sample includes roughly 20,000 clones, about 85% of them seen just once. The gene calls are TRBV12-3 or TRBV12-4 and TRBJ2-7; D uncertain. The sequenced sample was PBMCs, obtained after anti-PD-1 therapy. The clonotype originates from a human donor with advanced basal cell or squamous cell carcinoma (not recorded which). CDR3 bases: TGTGCCAGCAGTTTTCTAGTATACTACGAGCAGTACTTC. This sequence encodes CASSFLVYYEQYF.